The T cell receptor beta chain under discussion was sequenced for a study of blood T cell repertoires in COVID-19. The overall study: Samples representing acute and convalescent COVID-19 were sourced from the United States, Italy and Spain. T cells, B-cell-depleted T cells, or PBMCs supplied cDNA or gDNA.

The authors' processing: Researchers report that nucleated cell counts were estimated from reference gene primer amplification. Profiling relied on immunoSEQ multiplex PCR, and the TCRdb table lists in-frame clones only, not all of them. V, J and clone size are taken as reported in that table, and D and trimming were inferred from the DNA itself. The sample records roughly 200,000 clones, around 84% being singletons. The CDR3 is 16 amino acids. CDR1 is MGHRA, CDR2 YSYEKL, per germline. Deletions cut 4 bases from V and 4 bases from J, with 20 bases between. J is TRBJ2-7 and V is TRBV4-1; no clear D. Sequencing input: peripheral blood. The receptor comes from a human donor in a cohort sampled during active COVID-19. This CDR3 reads CASSPFFLPGGYEQYF. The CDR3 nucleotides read TGCGCCAGCAGCCCATTCTTCTTGCCCGGCGGTTACGAGCAGTACTTC.